The text below deals with one T cell receptor (beta chain). What it binds is not known. This record belongs to a study of CXCR3-negative and CXCR3-positive naive CD8 T cells. Findings of the study overall: Naive cells that were CXCR3-positive had more hydrophobic TRB CDR3s (compared with CXCR3-negative naive cells).

Among CD8+ T cells, naive ones were CD45RO-CCR7+CD27+CD95-. Each TRB cDNA library was prepared by 5' RACE (with UMI labels). TCRdb reprocessed the 5' RACE reads and stores each CDR3 protein as one record, lacking DNA. The table lists 150,000 to 180,000 distinct CDR3 sequences. There are 15 residues in the CDR3. CDR1 LGHNA and CDR2 YSLEER come from the germline V gene. The clonotype comes from a human donor in good health. Some clones in this sample may be carry-over from other donors' samples. The V call is TRBV4-3, the J call TRBJ2-3. What was sequenced was naive CXCR3+ CD8+ T cells from blood. Specified subset: CD45RO-CCR7+CD27+CD95- naive CD8+ T cells expressing CXCR3 (TNR3+). CDR3 residues: CASSQELGSPDTQYF.